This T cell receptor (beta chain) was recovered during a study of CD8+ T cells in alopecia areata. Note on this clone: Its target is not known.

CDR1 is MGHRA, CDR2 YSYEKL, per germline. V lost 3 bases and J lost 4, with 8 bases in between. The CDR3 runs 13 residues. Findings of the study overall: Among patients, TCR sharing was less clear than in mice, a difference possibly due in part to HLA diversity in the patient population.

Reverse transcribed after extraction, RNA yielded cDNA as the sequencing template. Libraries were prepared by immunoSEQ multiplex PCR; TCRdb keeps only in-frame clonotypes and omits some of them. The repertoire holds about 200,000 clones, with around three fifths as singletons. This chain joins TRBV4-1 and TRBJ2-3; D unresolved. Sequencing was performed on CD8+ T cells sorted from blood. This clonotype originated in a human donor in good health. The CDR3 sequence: CASSHYSADTQYF. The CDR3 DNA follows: TGCGCCAGCAGCCACTACTCCGCAGATACGCAGTATTTT.